The next 2 T cell receptor beta chains were all read from a single sample in a study of blood T cell repertoires in COVID-19. Using immunoSEQ multiplex PCR, the repertoire was profiled, and TCRdb retains in-frame clones only, with some absent. This sample yields about 140,000 clones, of which less than 90% are seen a single time; more than 2% belongs to the top ten. Sequenced: peripheral blood. These receptors were obtained from a human donor with COVID-19, enrolled during active disease. The donor label of this sample is uncertain.

The rearrangement uses TRBV7-9 and TRBJ1-4, with D maybe TRBD1 (5 bases). Trimming took 1 base from V and 8 from J, leaving 11 bases between them. CDR3 length equals 14 residues. Germline CDR1 and CDR2: SEHNR and FQNEAQ (reference sequence). This CDR3 reads CASSLVSGGEKLFF. The CDR3 bases are TGTGCCAGCAGCTTAGTATCCGGGGGGGAAAAACTGTTTTTT.

This sequence joins TRBV5-1 and TRBJ1-6; TRBD1 matches 8 bases. V trimming: 0 bases; J trimming: 8 bases; junction bases outside the gene matches: 7. The CDR3 length is 16 residues. Germline loops: CDR1 SGHRS, CDR2 YFSETQ. The CDR3 DNA reads as TGCGCCAGCAGCTTGGCCGTCCAGGGGGCTTATTCACCCCTCCACTTT. It yields the protein CASSLAVQGAYSPLHF.